This T cell receptor beta chain comes out of a study of T-cell memory formation after mild COVID-19. Study-wide findings and caveats: Memory cells collected pre-infection included some clones that later responded, suggesting cross-reactive memory joined. Whether day 37 second-wave clones are SARS-CoV-2-specific was not confirmed. Clones that contracted from day 15 to 85 had balanced CD4/CD8; later expanders were CD4+ biased.

TCRdb reprocessed the 5' RACE reads with MiXCR, giving one entry per CDR3 protein. The sample consists of about 150,000 distinct CDR3 sequences, roughly 28% of them appearing once. As to this clonotype: No antigen is known for it.

The CDR3 runs to 13 residues. With 6 bases clipped from V and 2 bases from J, the junction kept 4 bases outside the gene matches. The germline gives CDR1 MNHEY, CDR2 SVGAGI. This chain uses TRBV6-5 with TRBJ2-7, with TRBD2 matching over 7 bases. The receptor comes from an adult woman who had mild COVID-19 (a few samples of this study predate the infection). Cell type and time point are not known. Sequenced sample: PBMCs or a T cell subset sorted from them (not recorded which). In nucleotides, the CDR3 is TGTGCCAGCAGGGGGAGGGGCCCCTACGAGCAGTACTTC. It codes for CASRGRGPYEQYF.